A selection of T cell receptor beta chains follows, all from one sample in a study of blood T cell repertoires in COVID-19. Sequenced by immunoSEQ multiplex PCR; TCRdb stores in-frame clones only, minus some. The profile shows roughly 260,000 clones, about nine tenths of them singletons. The material sequenced was PBMCs or T cells enriched from blood (not recorded which). The receptor set was obtained from a woman in her twenties or thirties with acute COVID-19. The CDR3 runs from the conserved cysteine through the conserved F or W. D genes are given only for firm matches. For some rows the clone size is stated as once, few or many, or as a class when expanded; others skip it.

size	J	V	D	DNA	CDR3
-	TRBJ1-5	TRBV21-1	-	TGTGCCAGCAGCATCCCCGGGACAGAGAATCAGCCCCAGCATTTT	CASSIPGTENQPQHF
once	TRBJ1-1	TRBV10-2	TRBD1	TGCGCCAGCGGCGCGGGACAGAGGACTGAAGCTTTCTTT	CASGAGQRTEAFF
-	TRBJ2-1	TRBV7-9	-	TGTGCCAGCAGCTTAGCTAGCCGTGCGCTGGATGAGCAGTTCTTC	CASSLASRALDEQFF
-	TRBJ1-5	TRBV5-1	-	TGCGCCAGCAGCTGGGGGGAAGGCAATCAGCCCCAGCATTTT	CASSWGEGNQPQHF
-	TRBJ2-2	TRBV2	TRBD1	TGTGCCAGCAGGCCAGGGGGCGCGAACACCGGGGAGCTGTTTTTT	CASRPGGANTGELFF
-	TRBJ1-1	TRBV13	-	TGTGCCAGCAGCGCGGGGAGGGTGAACACTGAAGCTTTCTTT	CASSAGRVNTEAFF
-	TRBJ2-3	TRBV5-1	TRBD1	TGCGCCAGCAGCTCCCGGACAGGGGACCCAGATACGCAGTATTTT	CASSSRTGDPDTQYF
-	TRBJ1-4	TRBV5-1	TRBD1	TGCGCCAGCAGCTTGGGGAAGCCCCGGGACAGTAGTCGAAGTGAAAAACTGTTTTTT	CASSLGKPRDSSRSEKLFF
-	TRBJ1-4	TRBV19	-	TGTGCCAGTAGTGCCCTGCTAACCACTAATGAAAAACTGTTTTTT	CASSALLTTNEKLFF
once	TRBJ1-1	TRBV24-1	TRBD1	TGTGCCACCTGGACAGGGATGAACACTGAAGCTTTCTTT	CATWTGMNTEAFF
-	TRBJ1-2	TRBV7-2	TRBD1	TGTGCCAGCAGCGCCGGGACAGGGGGCGATGGCTACACCTTC	CASSAGTGGDGYTF
-	TRBJ1-6	TRBV18	TRBD1	TGTGCCAGCTCACCAACGACAGGGTATTCACCCCTCCACTTT	CASSPTTGYSPLHF
-	TRBJ1-1	TRBV27	-	TGTGCCAGCAGTTTAAAGTTGGGGGGTGAAGCTTTCTTT	CASSLKLGGEAFF
once	TRBJ2-7	TRBV11-2	-	TGTGCCAGCAGCTTGTGGGGGGGCCTGGACGAGCAGTACTTC	CASSLWGGLDEQYF
-	TRBJ2-1	TRBV5-6	TRBD2	TGTGCCAGCCGCCCAACGGGACTAGCGGCCAATGAGCAGTTCTTC	CASRPTGLAANEQFF
once	TRBJ2-3	TRBV7-6	TRBD2	TGTGCCAGCAGCTCTCTTAGCGGGGGGCCCAGGGATACGCAGTATTTT	CASSSLSGGPRDTQYF
-	TRBJ1-2	TRBV20-1	-	TGCAGTGCTAGATCCAGGGTCGGCTACACCTTC	CSARSRVGYTF
-	TRBJ2-5	TRBV5-6	-	TGTGCCAGCAGCCTTTTCGACAGGTCACAAGAGACCCAGTACTTC	CASSLFDRSQETQYF
-	TRBJ1-5	TRBV5-6	-	TGTGCCAGCAGTTCCGGGTTCTCAGCTCAGCCCCAGCATTTT	CASSSGFSAQPQHF
-	TRBJ1-1	TRBV7-8	-	TGTGCCAGCAGCTTAGGATCCCCGGTGAACACTGAAGCTTTCTTT	CASSLGSPVNTEAFF
once	TRBJ1-5	TRBV2	TRBD1	TGTGCCAGTGGGGGACAGGAGGATCAGCCCCAGCATTTT	CASGGQEDQPQHF
-	TRBJ2-3	TRBV10-1	TRBD1	TGCGCCACAGGGACAGGGGGCGATCCAGATACGCAGTATTTT	CATGTGGDPDTQYF
-	TRBJ2-5	TRBV4-1	-	TGCGCCAGCAGCCTATGGACATTGATGGAGACCCAGTACTTC	CASSLWTLMETQYF